The 20 T cell receptor beta chains listed next were all sequenced from one sample in a study of OX40 agonist ivuxolimab in advanced cancers. Assay used: immunoSEQ multiplex PCR; TCRdb lists only in-frame clones, some missing. The table lists 99,000 or so clones, just under 95% of them singletons, with over 0.2% in the top ten. Sequenced here: CD4+ or CD8+ T cells sorted from blood, sampled in a trial of the OX40 agonist ivuxolimab. The receptor set was obtained from an adult with an advanced solid tumor such as melanoma, head and neck, liver or kidney cancer.

The CDR3 sequence: CASSLGSSYNEQFF. CDR3 in DNA: TGTGCCAGCAGTTTGGGAAGCTCCTACAATGAGCAGTTCTTC. V usage is TRBV28 and J usage is TRBJ2-1; D gene uncertain. Looked up from germline, CDR1 is MDHEN and CDR2 is SYDVKM. The V and J ends lost 3 bases and 0 bases respectively, with 6 bases between them. The CDR3 spans 14 residues.

This chain uses TRBV6-5 with TRBJ1-1; D gene ambiguous. Germline assignment: CDR1 MNHEY and CDR2 SVGAGI. V was trimmed by 0 bases and J by 1 base, leaving 6 bases between them. This CDR3 contains 14 residues. CDR3: CASSYSTRNTEAFF. CDR3 nucleotide sequence: TGTGCCAGCAGTTACTCGACCAGGAACACTGAAGCTTTCTTT.

This rearrangement joins TRBV5-1 to TRBJ2-3; 10 nucleotides match TRBD2. The CDR3 has 16 residues. Germline CDR1 and CDR2: SGHRS and YFSETQ. J gave up 0 bases and V 4 bases, and 5 bases lay outside the gene matches. CDR3 nucleotide sequence: TGCGCCAGCAGCCCCCCGACTAGCGGGAGCACAGATACGCAGTATTTT. As protein: CASSPPTSGSTDTQYF.

In its sample, this clone was seen once. V usage is TRBV7-9 and J usage is TRBJ1-3; D is unresolved. This CDR3 spans 15 amino acids. The germline V gene has CDR1 SEHNR and CDR2 FQNEAQ (reference sequence). V shed 2 bases and J shed 0 bases, with 8 bases lying between them. The chain's CDR3 is CASSLMITSGNTIYF. In nucleotides, the CDR3 is TGTGCCAGCAGCTTAATGATAACCTCTGGAAACACCATATATTTT. The full variable domain, its missing parts supplied by reference TRBV7-9 and TRBJ1-3, is DTGVSQNPRHKITKRGQNVTFRCDPISEHNRLYWYRQTLGQGPEFLTYFQNEAQLEKSRLLSDRFSAERPKGSFSTLEIQRTEQGDSAMYLCASSLMITSGNTIYFGEGSWLTVV.

The chain couples TRBV4-3 to TRBJ1-2, with 7 bases identical to TRBD1. Germline-derived CDR1 and CDR2 are LGHNA and YSLEER. CDR3 length: 15 residues. Unmatched junction bases numbered 12, after V lost 3 bases and J lost 8 bases. CDR3 amino acids: CASSHLGEGARGYTF. CDR3 bases: TGCGCCAGCAGCCACCTTGGGGAGGGGGCGCGGGGCTACACCTTC.

CDR3 coding DNA: TGCAGCGTTGTGTCTGGGAAAGTAGATACGCAGTATTTT. It translates to CSVVSGKVDTQYF. V and J are TRBV29-1 and TRBJ2-3; D uncertain. Germline-derived CDR1 and CDR2 are SQVTM and ANQGSEA. This CDR3 has 13 residues. V dropped 4 bases and J dropped 5 bases, with 13 bases sitting between them.

The chain uses TRBV11-3 and TRBJ2-6; 8 bases are shared with TRBD1. The germline V gene has CDR1 SGHNT and CDR2 YENEEA. The CDR3 is 17 amino acids. With V trimmed by 5 bases and J by 0 bases, 6 bases remained unmatched. The CDR3 is CASSGGQGISGANVLTF. CDR3 DNA sequence: TGTGCCAGCAGCGGAGGACAGGGAATCTCTGGGGCCAACGTCCTGACTTTC.

This sequence joins TRBV30 and TRBJ2-1; 8 bases fit TRBD1. Germline-derived CDR1 and CDR2 are GTSNPN and SVGIG (reference sequence). The CDR3 consists of 15 residues. Unmatched junction bases numbered 4, after V lost 0 bases and J lost 3 bases. CDR3 nucleotides: TGTGCCTGGAGTGTACAGGGGGGAGTCTACAATGAGCAGTTCTTC. Translation gives CAWSVQGGVYNEQFF.

The CDR3 bases are TGTGCCAGCAGCTATCTGGCGGGAGGGCACAATGAGCAGTTCTTC. It yields the protein CASSYLAGGHNEQFF. The chain carries TRBV11-3 and TRBJ2-1; the match to TRBD2 covers 9 bases. The J segment lost 5 bases and the V segment lost 4 bases, leaving 6 bases of the junction unmatched. Germline values: CDR1 SGHNT, CDR2 YENEEA. This CDR3 contains 15 residues.

The J gene is TRBJ2-3, the V gene TRBV4-2, with no clear D. Trimming stripped 1 base from V and 6 bases from J, with 17 bases between. This CDR3 region has 16 residues. Germline CDR1 reads LGHNA; CDR2 reads YNFKEQ. The CDR3 region has the DNA TGTGCCAGCAGCCAAGGAAGTATCTTAAACACGGATACGCAGTATTTT. Protein sequence: CASSQGSILNTDTQYF.

The chain combines TRBV19 with TRBJ1-1, with no clear D. The CDR3 sequence is 12 residues long. V lost 0 bases, J lost 5 bases, and 4 bases lay in between. Looked up from germline, CDR1 is LNHDA and CDR2 is SQIVND (reference sequence). For the CDR3, the DNA is TGTGCCAGTAGTATAGAGGGGACTGAAGCTTTCTTT. Its protein product is CASSIEGTEAFF.

The chain has TRBV7-2 and TRBJ1-5; weak D call: TRBD1 (5 bases). The ends were cut back, 2 bases at V and 5 bases at J, with 13 bases in the middle. Germline CDR1 SGHTA, CDR2 FQGNSA. The CDR3 is made up of 15 amino acids. Here the CDR3 reads CASSLRGGWDQPQHF. The CDR3, as DNA: TGTGCCAGCAGCTTACGTGGGGGTTGGGATCAGCCCCAGCATTTT.

The chain combines TRBV25-1 with TRBJ1-2; D unclear. V was clipped by 3 bases and J by 4 bases, with 18 bases between them. Germline-derived CDR1 and CDR2 are MGHDK and SYGVNS. The CDR3 is 16 amino acids. The CDR3 bases are TGTGCCAGCAGTGACGCTCGGACGGGAGGCATCTATGGCTACACCTTC. It is translated as CASSDARTGGIYGYTF.

The chain is built from TRBV18 and TRBJ1-3; D might be TRBD1 (5 bases). Trimming removed 6 bases at V and 0 bases at J, with 9 bases between. The CDR3 contains 14 residues. CDR1 and CDR2 (germline): KGHSH, LQKENI. The CDR3 bases are TGTGCCAGCTCGGTGACAGACTCTGGAAACACCATATATTTT. Translating gives CASSVTDSGNTIYF.

The chain carries TRBV6-6 and TRBJ1-5; 9 bases fit TRBD1. The V gene's germline CDR1 is MNHNY and CDR2 SVGAGI (reference sequence). Trimming at V came to 5 bases and at J to 7 bases, leaving 9 bases not matched to a gene. This CDR3 comprises 15 residues. The CDR3 DNA sequence: TGTGCCAGCAGTCTCGGACAGGGGCATCGGCAGCCCCAGCATTTT. Translating gives CASSLGQGHRQPQHF.

The chain joins TRBV5-5 to TRBJ1-2, with a tentative D call TRBD1 (5 bases). Germline V gives CDR1 SGHKS, CDR2 YYEKEE (reference sequence). V lost 0 bases, J lost 4 bases, and 13 bases lay in between. The CDR3 is 15 residues long. This CDR3 is CASSLVGQGGYGYTF. CDR3 bases: TGTGCCAGCAGCTTGGTGGGGCAGGGCGGCTATGGCTACACCTTC.

V usage is TRBV28 and J usage is TRBJ2-7; 7 positions match TRBD1. There are 15 residues in the CDR3. Unmatched junction bases numbered 9, after V lost 4 bases and J lost 3 bases. From germline, CDR1 is MDHEN and CDR2 SYDVKM. The CDR3 DNA reads as TGTGCCAGCAGTTCCCTCCAGGGGGATCTCTACGAGCAGTACTTC. This gives the protein CASSSLQGDLYEQYF.

CDR3 bases: TGTGCCAGCAGTTTAAATTCGGGACGGGCCACAGATACGCAGTATTTT. Amino acids: CASSLNSGRATDTQYF. V usage is TRBV11-3 and J usage is TRBJ2-3; D may correspond to TRBD1 or TRBD2 (5 bases each). The CDR3 runs 16 residues. With 6 bases removed from V and 2 bases from J, the gap between germline ends came to 18 bases. The germline V gene encodes CDR1 SGHNT and CDR2 YENEEA.

The rearrangement joins TRBV30 to TRBJ1-2; D call uncertain. Germline V gene data show CDR1 as GTSNPN and CDR2 as SVGIG (reference sequence). The CDR3 loop spans 13 amino acids. Trimming took 0 bases from V and 5 from J, leaving 10 bases between them. CDR3: CAWSVPGVYGYTF. The CDR3 coding sequence is TGTGCCTGGAGTGTACCAGGAGTTTATGGCTACACCTTC.

V gene TRBV5-4 combines with J gene TRBJ1-1, with D hard to call. Germline lookup yields CDR1 SGHNT and CDR2 YYREEE (reference sequence). Trimming left V 6 bases short and J 0 bases short, with 9 bases between. The CDR3 spans 13 residues. The DNA of the CDR3 is TGTGCCAGCACCTCCTTTCTGAACACTGAAGCTTTCTTT. Translated: CASTSFLNTEAFF.